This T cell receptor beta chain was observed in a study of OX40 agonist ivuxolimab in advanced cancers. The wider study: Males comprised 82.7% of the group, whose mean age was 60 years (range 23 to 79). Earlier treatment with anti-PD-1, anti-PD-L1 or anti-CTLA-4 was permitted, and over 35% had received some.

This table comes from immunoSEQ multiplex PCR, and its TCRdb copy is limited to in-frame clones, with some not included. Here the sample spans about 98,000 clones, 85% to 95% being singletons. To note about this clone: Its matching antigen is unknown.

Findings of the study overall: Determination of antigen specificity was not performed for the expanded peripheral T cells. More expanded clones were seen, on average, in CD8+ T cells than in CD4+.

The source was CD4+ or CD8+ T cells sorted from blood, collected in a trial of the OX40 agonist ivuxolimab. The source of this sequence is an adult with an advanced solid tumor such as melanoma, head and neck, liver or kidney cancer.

CDR3 DNA: TGCGCCAGCAGCCAAGCTGGGACCGATACGCAGTATTTT. Its protein product is CASSQAGTDTQYF. The gene calls are TRBV4-1 and TRBJ2-3, with D possibly called TRBD1 or TRBD2 (5 bases each). Between the trimmed V and J ends, which lost 1 base and 6 bases, there was a span of 8 bases. Germline CDR1 MGHRA, CDR2 YSYEKL. This CDR3 spans 13 amino acids.